One and the same sample provided the 5 T cell receptor beta chains below, sequenced in a study of blood T cell repertoires in COVID-19. Some clones are missing from TCRdb's copy, which holds only in-frame ones; the method was immunoSEQ multiplex PCR. The profile covers 150,000 or so clones, with 80% appearing a single time and 4.5% to 7.5% taken by the ten largest. Source material: PBMCs or T cells enriched from blood (not recorded which). These receptor sequences come from a man between 40 and 49 years old who had recovered from COVID-19.

This chain links TRBV30 with TRBJ1-6, with TRBD1 identical over 8 bases. From germline, CDR1 is GTSNPN and CDR2 SVGIG (reference sequence). The CDR3 has 13 residues. The V gene end was trimmed by 5 bases and the J gene end by 9 bases; junction bases not matched to a gene: 6. The CDR3 sequence is CAWGVRGPSPLHF. The DNA for the CDR3 is TGTGCCTGGGGGGTCAGGGGGCCTTCACCCCTCCACTTT.

The rearrangement joins TRBV9 to TRBJ1-3, with TRBD1 matching 12 bases. Losses at the gene ends were 4 bases for V and 4 bases for J; bases not matched to a gene: 21. CDR3 length equals 21 residues. In germline, CDR1 is SGDLS, CDR2 YYNGEE. DNA of the CDR3: TGTGCCAGCAGCCTCGGGACAGGGGGCTCATCCACCCGTTCTATAGGAAACACCATATATTTT. As protein: CASSLGTGGSSTRSIGNTIYF.

CDR3: CASTAGGGDTQYF. The CDR3 DNA sequence: TGTGCCAGCACCGCGGGGGGGGGAGATACGCAGTATTTT. This chain links TRBV11-3 with TRBJ2-3; TRBD2 aligns across 9 bases. CDR1 and CDR2 (germline): SGHNT, YENEEA. The CDR3 spans 13 residues. The ends lost 7 bases at V and 5 bases at J; junction bases unmatched: 4.

This clone was detected only a few times. This sequence joins TRBV30 and TRBJ1-2, with D perhaps matching TRBD1 (6 bases). With 2 bases removed from V and 5 bases from J, the gap between germline ends came to 30 bases. Germline V lookup: CDR1 GTSNPN, CDR2 SVGIG (reference sequence). The CDR3 totals 19 residues. The CDR3 spells CAWSPEGLRNRDGDYGYTF. The DNA of the CDR3 is TGTGCCTGGAGTCCCGAAGGCCTCCGAAACAGGGATGGGGATTATGGCTACACCTTC.

V usage is TRBV5-5 and J usage is TRBJ1-3; TRBD1 aligns across 11 bases. Germline V lookup: CDR1 SGHKS, CDR2 YYEKEE (reference sequence). The length of the CDR3 is 13 residues. The V gene end was trimmed by 5 bases and the J gene end by 7 bases; junction bases not matched to a gene: 2. As DNA, the CDR3 is TGTGCCAGCAGGGGGACAGGGGGTAACACCATATATTTT. Translated: CASRGTGGNTIYF. The whole variable domain, remainder taken from reference TRBV5-5 and TRBJ1-3, is DAGVTQSPTHLIKTRGQQVTLRCSPISGHKSVSWYQQVLGQGPQFIFQYYEKEERGRGNFPDRFSARQFPNYSSELNVNALLLGDSALYLCASRGTGGNTIYFGEGSWLTVV.